The rows below give T cell receptor beta chains drawn from one sample of a study of long-term antiretroviral therapy in people with HIV. The table came from immunoSEQ multiplex PCR; TCRdb's copy has only in-frame clones and leaves some out. The sample carries about 20,000 clones, 75% to 85% recorded once. The sequencing here drew on unsorted PBMCs, taken 0.2 years after starting antiretroviral therapy. The source is a woman in her forties with HIV. CDR3s include the opening cysteine and the closing phenylalanine or tryptophan. Each record gives: D gene, V gene, J gene, clone size, CDR3 DNA, CDR3 protein. A D gene is named only where the DNA matches it firmly. Not every row has a clone size; where given, it reads once, few, many or a size class.

-	TRBV15	TRBJ2-1	-	TGTGCCACCAGCAGAGTAGGGGGAACCTACAATGAGCAGTTCTTC	CATSRVGGTYNEQFF
-	TRBV5-1	TRBJ1-3	-	TGCGCCAGCAGCGACTCCTACTCTGGAAACACCATATATTTT	CASSDSYSGNTIYF
-	TRBV10-1	TRBJ1-2	medium-sized	TGCGCCAGCGGTGGGCTTACCGGCTACACCTTC	CASGGLTGYTF
TRBD2	TRBV2	TRBJ2-3	-	TGTGCCAGCAGTGACCCGAGGAAAAGCGTACTAGCGGGGGGGCTTGGAGATACGCAGTATTTT	CASSDPRKSVLAGGLGDTQYF
-	TRBV2	TRBJ2-7	-	TGTGCCAGCAGAGCGGACAGCTACGAGCAGTACTTC	CASRADSYEQYF
-	TRBV2	TRBJ2-7	-	TGTGCCAGCAGTGACGGGGCCTTCTACGAGCAGTACTTC	CASSDGAFYEQYF
-	TRBV15	TRBJ1-1	-	TGTGCCACCAGCAGAGATCTCGGTGGAGTTGAAGCTTTCTTT	CATSRDLGGVEAFF
-	TRBV9	TRBJ1-2	few	TGTGCCAGCGGAAGGGACGAGAACTATGGCTACACCTTC	CASGRDENYGYTF
TRBD2	TRBV5-1	TRBJ2-5	-	TGCGCCAGCAGCTTGTGGGCGGGAGGGCCTAAAGAGACCCAGTACTTC	CASSLWAGGPKETQYF
-	TRBV7-8	TRBJ1-4	few	TGTGCCAGCAGCCGATTAGGGGGATGGGGTGAAAAACTGTTTTTT	CASSRLGGWGEKLFF
TRBD1	TRBV7-9	TRBJ2-7	-	TGTGCCAGCAGCTTATCGGGACAGGGGTTCCACGAGCAGTACTTC	CASSLSGQGFHEQYF
TRBD1	TRBV5-1	TRBJ1-2	few	TGCGCCAGCAGCTTGGCCACAGGGGTCTATGGCTACACCTTC	CASSLATGVYGYTF
-	TRBV19	TRBJ2-2	-	TGTGCCAGTGTTGGAACCGGGGAGCTGTTTTTT	CASVGTGELFF
-	TRBV7-9	TRBJ1-1	-	TGTGCCAGCAGCGTCGTGGGGCGACTAGAAGCTTTCTTT	CASSVVGRLEAFF
TRBD1	TRBV4-1	TRBJ2-1	-	TGCGCCAGCAGCCTCCCAACGGACCCGGGACAGGCGTACAATGAGCAGTTCTTC	CASSLPTDPGQAYNEQFF
-	TRBV10-3	TRBJ2-7	-	TGTGCCATCAGTGATCGTCCAGGGGCGGGCGAGCAGTACTTC	CAISDRPGAGEQYF
TRBD1	TRBV12-5	TRBJ1-1	medium-sized	TGTGCTAGTGGTTTCTCGACAGGGAAGATCACTGAAGCTTTCTTT	CASGFSTGKITEAFF
TRBD2	TRBV10-3	TRBJ2-1	-	TGTGCCATCACCGGAACTAGCGCCGATAGCTCCTACAATGAGCAGTTCTTC	CAITGTSADSSYNEQFF
TRBD2	TRBV25-1	TRBJ2-4	-	TGTGCCAGCAGTGAATTTGACGGGAGGGTTAGTGGGGACATTCAGTACTTC	CASSEFDGRVSGDIQYF
-	TRBV28	TRBJ2-2	-	TGTGCCAGCAGTTTGGGCAGGGCGGGCACCGGGGAGCTGTTTTTT	CASSLGRAGTGELFF
-	TRBV9	TRBJ1-6	-	TGTGCCAGCAGCGTACAAGGGTCGGGTTCACCCCTCCACTTT	CASSVQGSGSPLHF
-	TRBV27	TRBJ2-3	-	TGTGCCAGCAGTTTCTTCCTCACAGATACGCAGTATTTT	CASSFFLTDTQYF
TRBD1	TRBV2	TRBJ2-2	-	TGTGCCAGCAGTGGGACAGGGCCCGGGACCGGGGAGCTGTTTTTT	CASSGTGPGTGELFF
TRBD1	TRBV13	TRBJ1-2	-	TGTGCCACCATGCGGACGGGACAGAGTAACTATGGCTACACCTTC	CATMRTGQSNYGYTF
-	TRBV10-3	TRBJ2-3	-	TGTGCCATCAGTGCGCGCGGGACCCGGCCGGGAGATACGCAGTATTTT	CAISARGTRPGDTQYF
-	TRBV6-5	TRBJ2-2	few	TGTGCCAGCAGTTACTCACCCACCGGGGAGCTGTTTTTT	CASSYSPTGELFF
TRBD1	TRBV9	TRBJ1-2	-	TGTGCCAGCAGCACTAACTTACAGGGGGCAGGAGGCTACACCTTC	CASSTNLQGAGGYTF
-	TRBV7-9	TRBJ1-1	few	TGTGCCAGCAGCTTAGCCGGGGGATCTGAAGCTTTCTTT	CASSLAGGSEAFF
-	TRBV27	TRBJ2-1	-	TGTGCCAGCAGTTTAACTAGACAACCGTACAATGAGCAGTTCTTC	CASSLTRQPYNEQFF
-	TRBV5-6	TRBJ2-7	-	TGTGCCAGCAGCCCGGGACGGGACTACGAGCAGTACTTC	CASSPGRDYEQYF
-	TRBV2	TRBJ2-7	-	TGTGCCAGCAGTGTAGAGGGGATGGCTTCCTACGAGCAGTACTTC	CASSVEGMASYEQYF
-	TRBV5-1	TRBJ2-3	-	TGCGCCAGCAGCTCGGGCGGAGGACCCCCAGATACGCAGTATTTT	CASSSGGGPPDTQYF
TRBD2	TRBV27	TRBJ2-4	-	TGTGCCAGCACAGCGGGGGGTCTAGCCAAAAACATTCAGTACTTC	CASTAGGLAKNIQYF
-	TRBV4-2	TRBJ1-6	-	TGTGCCAGCAGCGACCGGGGGGGGCGGGATAATTCACCCCTCCACTTT	CASSDRGGRDNSPLHF
-	TRBV27	TRBJ2-2	-	TGTGCCAGCACCCCCACACAGGTTCCCAACACCGGGGAGCTGTTTTTT	CASTPTQVPNTGELFF
TRBD1	TRBV19	TRBJ1-1	-	TGTGCCAGTAGTCCCCTGACAGGGGGCCCCACTGAAGCTTTCTTT	CASSPLTGGPTEAFF
-	TRBV19	TRBJ1-5	-	TGTGCCAGTAGTATTGAGGGGGTTGACAATCAGCCCCAGCATTTT	CASSIEGVDNQPQHF
-	TRBV6-1	TRBJ1-2	-	TGTGCCAGCAGTGAACCGGGCTATGGCTACACCTTC	CASSEPGYGYTF
TRBD1	TRBV11-3	TRBJ1-6	-	TGTGCCAGCAGCTCTACACCTAACACAGGGGTCTCACCCCTCCACTTT	CASSSTPNTGVSPLHF
-	TRBV25-1	TRBJ1-2	-	TGTGCCAGCAGTGCCCAGGGACTGGGAAGTGGCTACACCTTC	CASSAQGLGSGYTF
TRBD1	TRBV7-6	TRBJ1-5	-	TGTGCCAGCAGCTGGACAGGGGAAGGTCAGCCCCAGCATTTT	CASSWTGEGQPQHF
-	TRBV15	TRBJ1-5	-	TGTGCCACCAGCGAAAACGGGGCTTCCAATCAGCCCCAGCATTTT	CATSENGASNQPQHF
-	TRBV6-1	TRBJ1-1	-	TGTGCCACCAGTTCGAGGGGTCGGAGTGAAGCTTTCTTT	CATSSRGRSEAFF
-	TRBV9	TRBJ1-1	once	TGTGCCAGCAGTCCAGGTACCGCCAACACTGAAGCTTTCTTT	CASSPGTANTEAFF
TRBD2	TRBV7-6	TRBJ2-7	once	TGTGCCAGCAGCCTCGCTAGCGGCGGGAGCTACGAGCAGTACTTC	CASSLASGGSYEQYF
TRBD1	TRBV6-4	TRBJ1-2	-	TGTGCCAGCAGTCCTACAGGGGGCGGATATGGCTACACCTTC	CASSPTGGGYGYTF
TRBD2	TRBV29-1	TRBJ2-7	-	TGCAGCGTTGAGGGGACTAGCGCCTACGAGCAGTACTTC	CSVEGTSAYEQYF
-	TRBV5-4	TRBJ2-1	-	TGTGCCAGCAGCTTAGTGGCCGGGGAGTACAATGAGCAGTTCTTC	CASSLVAGEYNEQFF
TRBD1	TRBV7-9	TRBJ2-7	-	TGTGCCAGCAGCTTATCCTGGACAGGTAACGAGCAGTACTTC	CASSLSWTGNEQYF
-	TRBV19	TRBJ1-3	-	TGTGCCAGTAGTATCCTTCCCAGGGGTGGAAACACCATATATTTT	CASSILPRGGNTIYF
-	TRBV7-9	TRBJ2-7	-	TGTGCCAGCAGCTTAGCGAAGGACGAGCAGTACTTC	CASSLAKDEQYF
-	TRBV27	TRBJ2-7	few	TGTGCCAGCAGTTCAGGGTCCTACGAGCAGTACTTC	CASSSGSYEQYF
-	TRBV6-5	TRBJ1-3	-	TGTGCCAGCAGTTGGGGCCTCGCCGCTGGAAACACCATATATTTT	CASSWGLAAGNTIYF
-	TRBV7-9	TRBJ1-5	-	TGTGCCAGCAGTTCCAATGACAGCCCCAATCAGCCCCAGCATTTT	CASSSNDSPNQPQHF
-	TRBV4-3	TRBJ2-7	-	TGCGCCAGCAGCCAAGAATTTCACACCGACTACGAGCAGTACTTC	CASSQEFHTDYEQYF